These 30 T cell receptor beta chains originate from one sample sequenced in a study of T cell changes during pregnancy in multiple sclerosis. Some clones are missing from TCRdb's copy, which holds only in-frame ones; the method was immunoSEQ multiplex PCR. The sample holds about 74,000 clones, roughly 88% seen once. The sequences come from peripheral blood, collected in the third trimester of pregnancy. Receptor source: a female donor with multiple sclerosis, enrolled in a pregnancy study.

This clone was detected once. J is TRBJ2-2 and V is TRBV6-4, with 8 nucleotides matching TRBD2. The CDR3 sequence is 14 residues long. CDR1 and CDR2 from the germline V gene are MRHNA and SNTAGT. V lost 10 bases and J lost 1; bases outside the gene matches: 5. In DNA form, the CDR3 reads TGTGCCAACTCAGCGGGGGTGAACACCGGGGAGCTGTTTTTT. It specifies CANSAGVNTGELFF.

The chain carries TRBV10-1 and TRBJ1-1; maybe TRBD1 (5 bases). Germline V gene data show CDR1 as WNHNN and CDR2 as SYGVQD (reference sequence). This CDR3 contains 13 residues. Trimming pared 5 bases from V and 6 bases from J, leaving 13 bases between. The CDR3 region is CASSSRRVSEAFF. The DNA for the CDR3 is TGCGCCAGCAGTTCTCGCAGGGTCTCTGAAGCTTTCTTT.

This chain links TRBV28 with TRBJ1-5; maybe TRBD1 (5 bases). V dropped 7 bases and J dropped 8 bases, with 21 bases sitting between them. The germline V gene has CDR1 MDHEN and CDR2 SYDVKM. This CDR3 region has 15 residues. Here the CDR3 DNA reads TGTGCCAGCAAGGTGGGGGGGTCATCCCGGGAGCCCCAGCATTTT. This gives the protein CASKVGGSSREPQHF.

This clone was counted between two and nine times. The chain recombines TRBV11-2 with TRBJ2-7; possible D gene TRBD1, 6 bases. V was clipped by 4 bases and J by 0 bases, with 10 bases between them. This CDR3 region has 14 residues. Germline CDR1 and CDR2: SGHAT and FQNNGV. The CDR3 DNA follows: TGTGCCAGCAGCTACACGACAGGCTCCTACGAGCAGTACTTC. Residues: CASSYTTGSYEQYF.

This clone was recorded only once. V gene TRBV4-2 combines with J gene TRBJ2-1, with TRBD2 identical over 16 bases. The CDR3 loop spans 15 amino acids. Germline values: CDR1 LGHNA, CDR2 YNFKEQ. The J segment lost 7 bases and the V segment lost 4 bases, leaving 1 base of the junction unmatched. The chain's CDR3 is CASSPGLAGGNEQFF. CDR3 coding DNA: TGTGCCAGCAGCCCGGGACTAGCGGGGGGGAATGAGCAGTTCTTC.

The chain employs TRBV5-1 and TRBJ1-1, with a tentative D call TRBD1 (6 bases). Deletions cut 5 bases from V and 0 bases from J, with 11 bases between. Germline CDR1 is SGHRS and CDR2 is YFSETQ. The CDR3 runs 14 residues. The CDR3 DNA is TGCGCCAGCAGACCGCAGGGGATGAACACTGAAGCTTTCTTT. It specifies CASRPQGMNTEAFF.

V and J are TRBV11-2 and TRBJ1-6; no firm D call. Trimming cost V 6 bases and J 1 base, with 13 bases left between them. This CDR3 contains 16 residues. Germline V CDR1 and CDR2: SGHAT, FQNNGV. For the CDR3, the DNA is TGTGCCAGCAGGCCAACTCGGGGATCCTATAATTCACCCCTCCACTTT. Residues: CASRPTRGSYNSPLHF.

This clone turned up a few times. The rearrangement links TRBV18 to TRBJ1-2; D not certain. This CDR3 has 10 amino acids. CDR1 and CDR2 from the germline V gene are KGHSH and LQKENI. V was cut by 3 bases and J by 12 bases, with 8 bases left in between. The CDR3 sequence is CASSPRSHTF. The CDR3 DNA is TGTGCCAGCTCACCCCGGTCGCACACCTTC.

The CDR3 DNA follows: TGTGCCAGCCAAAGACAGGGAATAGGTGAAGCTTTCTTT. Translating gives CASQRQGIGEAFF. The gene calls are TRBV6-5 and TRBJ1-1; 7 positions match TRBD1. This CDR3 is built from 13 residues. Looked up from germline, CDR1 is MNHEY and CDR2 is SVGAGI. Trimming took 8 bases from V and 7 from J; bases not matched to a gene: 10.

The chain combines TRBV15 with TRBJ1-2; D uncertain. Trimming pared 1 base from V and 4 bases from J, leaving 10 bases between. The CDR3 runs 14 residues. Germline V gene lookup returns CDR1 LNHNV and CDR2 YYDKDF (reference sequence). The CDR3 here is CATSRGGRPYGYTF. In DNA, the CDR3 is TGTGCCACCAGCAGAGGAGGGCGCCCCTATGGCTACACCTTC. Based on the CDR3 plus reference TRBV15 and TRBJ1-2, the full variable domain is DAMVIQNPRYQVTQFGKPVTLSCSQTLNHNVMYWYQQKSSQAPKLLFHYYDKDFNNEADTPDNFQSRRPNTSFCFLDIRSPGLGDTAMYLCATSRGGRPYGYTFGSGTRLTVV.

The CDR3 coding sequence is TGTGCCACCAGGGGAGGGGCTGGTGTTACGCAGTATTTT. It codes for CATRGGAGVTQYF. This chain connects TRBV15 to TRBJ2-3, with TRBD2 identical over 7 bases. J was trimmed by 8 bases and V by 6 bases; bases with no gene match: 8. There are 13 residues in the CDR3. Germline CDR1 and CDR2: LNHNV and YYDKDF (reference sequence). Supplemented by reference TRBV15 and TRBJ2-3, the full variable domain reads DAMVIQNPRYQVTQFGKPVTLSCSQTLNHNVMYWYQQKSSQAPKLLFHYYDKDFNNEADTPDNFQSRRPNTSFCFLDIRSPGLGDTAMYLCATRGGAGVTQYFGPGTRLTVL.

This clone was seen a handful of times. The V and J genes are TRBV27 and TRBJ2-2; TRBD2 aligns across 9 bases. CDR1 MNHEY and CDR2 SMNVEV come from the germline V gene (reference sequence). This CDR3 region has 15 residues. The V gene end was trimmed by 3 bases and the J gene end by 6 bases; junction bases not matched to a gene: 5. As DNA, the CDR3 is TGTGCCAGCAGTTTCGGCGGGGGGGCCGCCGGGGAGCTGTTTTTT. The encoded protein is CASSFGGGAAGELFF.

The genes are TRBV9 and TRBJ1-2; TRBD1 aligns across 9 bases. The germline CDR1 and CDR2 sequences are SGDLS and YYNGEE. The CDR3 sequence is 14 residues long. Losses at the gene ends were 4 bases for V and 7 bases for J; bases not matched to a gene: 8. The CDR3 protein is CASSSTGTGIGYTF. The CDR3 nucleotides read TGTGCCAGCAGCTCTACCGGGACAGGGATTGGCTACACCTTC.

This clone was seen more than once but under ten times. The chain couples TRBV30 to TRBJ1-1, with D possibly TRBD1 on 5 matching bases. The germline V and J ends were trimmed by 4 bases and 3 bases, with 12 bases remaining between them. Germline V lookup: CDR1 GTSNPN, CDR2 SVGIG (reference sequence). The CDR3 runs 13 residues. Written as DNA, the CDR3 is TGTGCCTGGATTCCTCAGGGTTACACTGAAGCTTTCTTT. This encodes CAWIPQGYTEAFF.

CDR3 DNA sequence: TGTGCCAGCAGCCCTCTCCCGGACACGATAAATAGCAATCAGCCCCAGCATTTT. As protein: CASSPLPDTINSNQPQHF. The rearrangement links TRBV7-8 to TRBJ1-5; D is possibly TRBD1 (5 bases). The CDR3 is made up of 18 amino acids. CDR1 and CDR2 (germline): SGHVS, FQNEAQ. V was pared by 5 bases and J by 0 bases, with 20 bases between.

The rearrangement joins TRBV4-3 to TRBJ2-7; tentatively, D is TRBD1 (6 bases). V was trimmed by 0 bases and J by 11 bases, leaving 14 bases between them. Germline loops: CDR1 LGHNA, CDR2 YSLEER. CDR3 size: 13 residues. CDR3 sequence reads: CASSQESDSPEYF. The CDR3 DNA sequence: TGCGCCAGCAGCCAAGAGTCGGACAGCCCGGAGTACTTC.

This rearrangement joins TRBV13 to TRBJ1-1, with TRBD1 matching 10 bases. V was pared by 0 bases and J by 4 bases, with 5 bases of the junction left unmatched. Germline V CDR1 and CDR2: PRHDT, FYEKMQ (reference sequence). CDR3 size: 16 residues. CDR3: CASSLGGWTGGTEAFF. CDR3 nucleotide sequence: TGTGCCAGCAGCTTAGGGGGCTGGACAGGGGGCACTGAAGCTTTCTTT.

The chain joins TRBV5-8 to TRBJ2-1, with TRBD2 as a possible D gene (5 bases). Germline V gene lookup returns CDR1 SGHTS and CDR2 YDEGEE. The length of the CDR3 is 15 residues. V gave up 4 bases and J gave up 12 bases, with 23 bases separating them. The CDR3 bases are TGTGCCAGCAGCCAAGGACTCCTCCGGCAAGGTGGGCAGTTCTTC. Amino acids: CASSQGLLRQGGQFF.

The chain uses TRBV5-5 and TRBJ1-6; D might be TRBD1 (5 bases). The CDR3 totals 14 residues. The V gene lost 4 bases and the J gene lost 9 bases, with 14 bases spanning the gap. Germline V gene lookup returns CDR1 SGHKS and CDR2 YYEKEE (reference sequence). The DNA for the CDR3 is TGTGCCAGCAGCCCAACAGGTCCCAGTTCACCCCTCCACTTT. This gives the protein CASSPTGPSSPLHF.

The rearrangement uses TRBV30 and TRBJ2-3; 8 nucleotides line up with TRBD1. The CDR3 totals 13 residues. V shed 8 bases and J 2 bases; nucleotides not matched to a gene: 6. Germline assignment: CDR1 GTSNPN and CDR2 SVGIG (reference sequence). CDR3 coding DNA: TGTGCCAATGACAGGGGACTCACAGATACGCAGTATTTT. Translated: CANDRGLTDTQYF.

V usage is TRBV18 and J usage is TRBJ2-2; D not certain. Germline-derived CDR1 and CDR2 are KGHSH and LQKENI. This CDR3 has 14 amino acids. Trimming took 0 bases from V and 5 from J, leaving 7 bases between them. This chain's CDR3 is CASSPPARTGELFF. Here the CDR3 DNA reads TGTGCCAGCTCACCACCCGCTAGGACCGGGGAGCTGTTTTTT.

The chain recombines TRBV2 with TRBJ2-7, with D possibly matching TRBD2 (6 bases). CDR3 length equals 13 residues. CDR1 and CDR2 (germline): SNHLY, FYNNEI. V was trimmed by 6 bases and J by 4 bases, leaving 13 bases between them. The CDR3 region is CASRGGRTYEQYF. DNA of the CDR3: TGTGCCAGCAGGGGGGGTCGGACTTACGAGCAGTACTTC.

The chain links TRBV5-4 to TRBJ2-3; the match to TRBD1 covers 8 bases. J lost 2 bases, V lost 4 bases, and 12 bases had no gene match. CDR1 and CDR2 (germline): SGHNT, YYREEE (reference sequence). This CDR3 contains 17 residues. This CDR3 is CASSLEGSDRATDTQYF. The CDR3 coding sequence is TGTGCCAGCAGCCTGGAAGGGTCGGACAGGGCCACAGATACGCAGTATTTT. The entire variable domain, with the rest obtained from reference TRBV5-4 and TRBJ2-3, is as follows: ETGVTQSPTHLIKTRGQQVTLRCSSQSGHNTVSWYQQALGQGPQFIFQYYREEENGRGNFPPRFSGLQFPNYSSELNVNALELDDSALYLCASSLEGSDRATDTQYFGPGTRLTVL.

The chain recombines TRBV30 with TRBJ2-7; maybe TRBD2 (5 bases). The germline CDR1 and CDR2 sequences are GTSNPN and SVGIG (reference sequence). The CDR3 length is 14 residues. V lost 1 base, J lost 3 bases, and 13 bases lay in between. CDR3 region: CAWSGGLANYEQYF. The CDR3 DNA is TGTGCCTGGAGTGGTGGACTGGCCAACTACGAGCAGTACTTC.

The rearrangement uses TRBV10-3 and TRBJ2-1, with D possibly matching TRBD1 (6 bases). Germline V gene data show CDR1 as ENHRY and CDR2 as SYGVKD. The CDR3 has 17 amino acids. Trimming cost V 6 bases and J 0 bases, with 18 bases left between them. CDR3 sequence: CAIRPSGTQGSYNEQFF. The CDR3 coding sequence is TGTGCCATCAGGCCCTCCGGGACACAAGGCTCCTACAATGAGCAGTTCTTC.

V is TRBV4-1 and J is TRBJ1-2, with D hard to call. Germline lookup yields CDR1 MGHRA and CDR2 YSYEKL. The CDR3 consists of 15 residues. V dropped 3 bases and J dropped 1 base, with 12 bases sitting between them. Here the CDR3 reads CASSHLTTLNYGYTF. The DNA for the CDR3 is TGCGCCAGCAGCCACCTCACGACACTTAACTATGGCTACACCTTC.

This chain links TRBV7-2 with TRBJ1-4; TRBD1 matches 7 bases. Germline V CDR1 and CDR2: SGHTA, FQGNSA. This CDR3 has 15 amino acids. The V gene end was trimmed by 2 bases and the J gene end by 5 bases; junction bases not matched to a gene: 5. CDR3 residues: CASSLNGQENEKLFF. The CDR3 DNA reads TGTGCCAGCAGCTTAAATGGACAGGAGAATGAAAAACTGTTTTTT.

This chain links TRBV9 with TRBJ1-5; D remains unclear. The CDR3 loop spans 13 amino acids. V lost 4 bases and J 6 bases, leaving 11 bases between the germline ends. Looked up from germline, CDR1 is SGDLS and CDR2 is YYNGEE. The CDR3 nucleotides are TGTGCCAGCAGCCAAGATAGTAGTCAGCCCCAGCATTTT. This codes for CASSQDSSQPQHF.

This chain links TRBV5-1 with TRBJ1-2; tentative D call: TRBD1 (5 bases). The V gene lost 0 bases and the J gene lost 7 bases, with 16 bases spanning the gap. Germline CDR1 and CDR2: SGHRS and YFSETQ. The CDR3 has 15 amino acids. This CDR3 reads CASSLEYPGMGGYTF. The CDR3 nucleotides are TGCGCCAGCAGCTTGGAGTACCCAGGGATGGGTGGCTACACCTTC.

J is TRBJ2-7 and V is TRBV6-5; 10 nucleotides match TRBD1. In germline, CDR1 is MNHEY, CDR2 SVGAGI. The CDR3 runs 13 residues. After removal of 6 bases from V and 6 bases from J, the junction contained 5 bases not matched to a gene. This CDR3 is CASSRGQGGEQYF. CDR3 sequence (DNA): TGTGCCAGCAGCCGAGGACAGGGGGGCGAGCAGTACTTC.